The clone carrying this T cell receptor beta chain was picked up a small number of times. The data belong to a study of shared clonotypes between healthy human individuals. Looking at the study overall: Donors had three CD4 naive, three CD4 memory, two CD8 naive and one CD8 memory plate apiece.

Germline V gives CDR1 SSHAT, CDR2 FNYEAQ (reference sequence). There are 14 residues in the CDR3. The germline V and J ends were trimmed by 4 bases and 0 bases, with 9 bases remaining between them. TCRdb keeps only in-frame clones here, not all; method: immunoSEQ multiplex PCR. Of roughly 1,000,000 clones listed, more than 75% are singletons. The chain links TRBV7-7 to TRBJ2-5; weak D call: TRBD2 (5 bases). This receptor was identified in a man younger than 35 in good health. Some clones in this sample may be carry-over from other donors' samples. The sample consisted of memory CD4+ T cells from PBMCs. Subset denoted: CD45RA-negative fraction. CDR3 bases: TGTGCCAGCAGCTCCCCCGGGGACCAAGAGACCCAGTACTTC. This gives the protein CASSSPGDQETQYF.